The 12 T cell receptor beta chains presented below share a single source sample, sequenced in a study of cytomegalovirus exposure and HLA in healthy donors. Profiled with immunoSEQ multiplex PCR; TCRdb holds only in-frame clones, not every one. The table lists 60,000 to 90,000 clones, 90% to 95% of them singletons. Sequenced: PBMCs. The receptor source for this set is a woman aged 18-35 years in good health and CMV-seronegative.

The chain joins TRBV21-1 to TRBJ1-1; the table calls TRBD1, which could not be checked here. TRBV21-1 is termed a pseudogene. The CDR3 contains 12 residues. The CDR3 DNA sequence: TGTGCCAGCGGGACAACGAACACTGAAGCTTTCTTT. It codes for CASGTTNTEAFF.

In nucleotides, the CDR3 is TGTGCCAGCAGGGGACAGGGTAGAGGCTATGGCTACACCTTC. It yields the protein CASRGQGRGYGYTF. The chain couples TRBV5-6 to TRBJ1-2; the match to TRBD1 covers 9 bases. Germline CDR1 SGHDT, CDR2 YYEEEE. The CDR3 covers 14 residues. V was pared by 5 bases and J by 4 bases, with 6 bases of the junction left unmatched.

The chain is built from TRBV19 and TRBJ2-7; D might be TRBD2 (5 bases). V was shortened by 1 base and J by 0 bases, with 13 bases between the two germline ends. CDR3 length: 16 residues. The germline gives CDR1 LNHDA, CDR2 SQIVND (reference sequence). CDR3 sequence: CASSIGGSAISYEQYF. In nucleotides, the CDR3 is TGTGCCAGTAGTATAGGAGGGTCGGCAATCTCCTACGAGCAGTACTTC.

This CDR3 reads CASRDRGLLYGYTF. In nucleotides, the CDR3 is TGTGCCAGTAGGGACAGGGGTCTACTTTATGGCTACACCTTC. V and J are TRBV19 and TRBJ1-2; 9 bases fit TRBD1. The germline CDR1 and CDR2 sequences are LNHDA and SQIVND (reference sequence). The CDR3 consists of 14 residues. The V gene end was trimmed by 6 bases and the J gene end by 5 bases; junction bases not matched to a gene: 7.

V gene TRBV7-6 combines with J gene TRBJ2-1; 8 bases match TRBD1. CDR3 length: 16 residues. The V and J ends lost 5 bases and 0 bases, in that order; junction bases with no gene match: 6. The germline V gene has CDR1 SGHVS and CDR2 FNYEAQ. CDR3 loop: CASSLPGGFSYNEQFF. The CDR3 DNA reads TGTGCCAGCAGCCTTCCAGGGGGCTTCTCCTACAATGAGCAGTTCTTC.

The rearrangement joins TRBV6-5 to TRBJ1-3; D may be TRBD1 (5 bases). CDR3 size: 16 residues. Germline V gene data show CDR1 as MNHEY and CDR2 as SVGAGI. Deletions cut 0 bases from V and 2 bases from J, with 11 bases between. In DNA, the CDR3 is TGTGCCAGCAGTTACTCAACCGGGGGGGCTGGAAACACCATATATTTT. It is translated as CASSYSTGGAGNTIYF.

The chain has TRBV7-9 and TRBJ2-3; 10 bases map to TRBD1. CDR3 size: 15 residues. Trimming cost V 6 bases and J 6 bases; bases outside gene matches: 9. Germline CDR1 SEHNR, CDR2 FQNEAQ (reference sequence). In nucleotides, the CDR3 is TGTGCCAGCAGACCCGACAGGGGGCGCCGGGATACGCAGTATTTT. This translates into CASRPDRGRRDTQYF. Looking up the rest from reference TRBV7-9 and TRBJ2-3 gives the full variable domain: DTGVSQNPRHKITKRGQNVTFRCDPISEHNRLYWYRQTLGQGPEFLTYFQNEAQLEKSRLLSDRFSAERPKGSFSTLEIQRTEQGDSAMYLCASRPDRGRRDTQYFGPGTRLTVL.

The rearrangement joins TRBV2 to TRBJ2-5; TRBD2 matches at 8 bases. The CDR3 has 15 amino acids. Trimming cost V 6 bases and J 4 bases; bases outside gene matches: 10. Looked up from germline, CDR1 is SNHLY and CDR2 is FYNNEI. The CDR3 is CASSPWRGVGETQYF. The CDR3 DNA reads TGTGCCAGCAGCCCCTGGCGGGGGGTTGGAGAGACCCAGTACTTC.

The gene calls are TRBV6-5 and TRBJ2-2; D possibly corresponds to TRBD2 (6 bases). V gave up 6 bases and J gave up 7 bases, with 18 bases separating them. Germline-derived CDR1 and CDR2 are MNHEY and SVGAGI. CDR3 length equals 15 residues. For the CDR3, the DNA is TGTGCCAGCAGCCGAGGGGACTCCTCCCACGGGGAGCTGTTTTTT. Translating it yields CASSRGDSSHGELFF.

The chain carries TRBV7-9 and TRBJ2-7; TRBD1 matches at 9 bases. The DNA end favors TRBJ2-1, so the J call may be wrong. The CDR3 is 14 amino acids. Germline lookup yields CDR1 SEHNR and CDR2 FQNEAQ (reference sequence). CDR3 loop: CASTLDRGNNEQFF. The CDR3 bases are TGTGCCAGCACCCTAGACAGGGGGAACAATGAGCAGTTCTTC.

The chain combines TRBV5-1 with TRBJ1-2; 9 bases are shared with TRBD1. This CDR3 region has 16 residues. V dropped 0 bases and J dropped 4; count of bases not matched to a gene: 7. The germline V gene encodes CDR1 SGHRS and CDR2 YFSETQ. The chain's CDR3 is CASSLAPGQGAYGYTF. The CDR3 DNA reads TGCGCCAGCAGCTTGGCTCCGGGACAGGGAGCCTATGGCTACACCTTC. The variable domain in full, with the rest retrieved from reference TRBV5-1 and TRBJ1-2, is KAGVTQTPRYLIKTRGQQVTLSCSPISGHRSVSWYQQTPGQGLQFLFEYFSETQRNKGNFPGRFSGRQFSNSRSEMNVSTLELGDSALYLCASSLAPGQGAYGYTFGSGTRLTVV.

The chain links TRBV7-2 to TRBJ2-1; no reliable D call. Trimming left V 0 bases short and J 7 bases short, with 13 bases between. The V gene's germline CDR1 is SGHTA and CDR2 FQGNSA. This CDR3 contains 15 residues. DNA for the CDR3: TGTGCCAGCAGCTTAGCTTCCTATACCTTGAATGAGCAGTTCTTC. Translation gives CASSLASYTLNEQFF.